Listed below are T cell receptor beta chains from one sample, sequenced in a study of T cells in Graves' hyperthyroidism and ophthalmopathy. TCRdb re-called the multiplex PCR reads through MiXCR, storing one row per CDR3 protein. Here the sample spans 300,000 to 500,000 distinct CDR3 sequences, more than 13% being singletons. The material sequenced was blood. The receptors shown here come from a man aged 50 or older with Graves' ophthalmopathy. Each CDR3 is given with its conserved first and last residue. D genes are given only for firm matches. Clone size, where shown, is once, few, many, or a class for clones that have expanded.

j_call,clone_size,v_call,d_call,cdr3_nt,cdr3_aa
TRBJ2-1,-,TRBV24-1,TRBD2,TGTGCCACCAGTGATTTGAGCGGGAGGGGTGAGCAGTTCTTC,CATSDLSGRGEQFF
TRBJ2-1,-,TRBV7-3,TRBD2,TGTGCCAGCAGCTTGCCTAGCGGCCCTGTGGATGAGCAGTTCTTC,CASSLPSGPVDEQFF
TRBJ2-2,once,TRBV6-2/TRBV6-3,TRBD2,TGTGCCAGCAGCCACGGGGGACTAGCAGCCGGGGAGCTGTTTTTT,CASSHGGLAAGELFF
TRBJ2-1,many,TRBV7-2,TRBD1,TGTGCCAGCAGCCACGGACAGGGTGAGCAGTTCTTC,CASSHGQGEQFF
TRBJ2-1,many,TRBV7-9,TRBD2,TGTGCCAGCAGCTTAGGGCCAGCGGGAAGTGAGCAGTTCTTC,CASSLGPAGSEQFF
TRBJ1-3,many,TRBV11-2,-,TGTGCCAGCAGCTCAACGGGTGGGTTGACATCTGGAAACACCATATATTTT,CASSSTGGLTSGNTIYF
TRBJ2-3,many,TRBV20-1,-,TGCAGTGCGGACTACGGGGTCGGAGATACGCAGTATTTT,CSADYGVGDTQYF
TRBJ2-7,many,TRBV7-8,TRBD1,TGTGCCAGCAGTTTGACAGGGCCCTTGAGAGTCGAGCAGTACTTC,CASSLTGPLRVEQYF
TRBJ1-6,-,TRBV3-1,TRBD1,TGTGCCAGCAGCCTATCGGACAGGGGTAATTCACCCCTCCACTTT,CASSLSDRGNSPLHF
TRBJ1-3,few,TRBV20-1,-,TGCAGTGCTCTAACGGGCCCCTTGGGCACCATATATTTT,CSALTGPLGTIYF
TRBJ2-7,many,TRBV10-3,TRBD1,TGTGCCATCAGAGGGACAGGATACTACGAGCAGTACTTC,CAIRGTGYYEQYF
TRBJ2-5,many,TRBV20-1,-,TGCAGTGCTAGAGAAAATGGGGAGACCCAGTACTTC,CSARENGETQYF
TRBJ2-1,many,TRBV2,TRBD1,TGTGCCAGCAGTGGGACAGGGCTTAGATACAATGAGCAGTTCTTC,CASSGTGLRYNEQFF
TRBJ1-4,many,TRBV11-2,TRBD1,TGTGCCAGCAGCTCGGACAGGAGGAATGAAAAACTGTTTTTT,CASSSDRRNEKLFF
TRBJ2-3,many,TRBV3-1,-,TGTGCCAGCAGCCAAGATCTGGGCACGACGCAGTATTTT,CASSQDLGTTQYF
TRBJ2-1,many,TRBV12-3/TRBV12-4,TRBD2,TGTGCCAGCAGTTTAGCACTAGCGGGGCCTTACAATGAGCAGTTCTTC,CASSLALAGPYNEQFF
TRBJ1-1,many,TRBV5-1,-,TGCGCCAGCAGCTGGGCGAACACTGAAGCTTTCTTT,CASSWANTEAFF
TRBJ2-7,many,TRBV28,TRBD1,TGTGCCAGCAGAACGATGACGGGACAGGGGGTAATCGACGAGCAGTACTTC,CASRTMTGQGVIDEQYF
TRBJ2-1,many,TRBV20-1,TRBD2,TGCAGTGCTAGATACAAACCGGGACTAGCGGGTCGCTCCTACAATGAGCAGTTCTTC,CSARYKPGLAGRSYNEQFF
TRBJ2-5,-,TRBV7-8,TRBD2,TGTGCCAGCAGCTTGGCCCCGGGACTAGCGGGACGCAAAGAGACCCAGTACTTC,CASSLAPGLAGRKETQYF
TRBJ1-2,many,TRBV28,-,TGTGCCAGCAGTACCGGACAGAGTCAGAGTGGCTACACCTTC,CASSTGQSQSGYTF
TRBJ1-2,-,TRBV5-6,TRBD1,TGTGCCAGCAGGGTGACAGGGGAAGGGTATGGCTACACCTTC,CASRVTGEGYGYTF
TRBJ1-6,-,TRBV30,TRBD1,TGTGCCTGGAGGGGGACAGGGGGCTTCTCACCCCTCCACTTT,CAWRGTGGFSPLHF
TRBJ2-7,few,TRBV5-6,TRBD2,TGTGCCAGCAGCTTGGAGGCGGTAGCGGGAGTGGTTGGTGAGCAGTACTTC,CASSLEAVAGVVGEQYF
TRBJ1-1,many,TRBV2,TRBD1,TGTGCCAGCAGTACCCAGACAGGGGGAAACACTGAAGCTTTCTTT,CASSTQTGGNTEAFF
TRBJ2-1,few,TRBV5-1,-,TGCGCCAGCAGCTTGGATTTTAGATCTGAGCAGTTCTTC,CASSLDFRSEQFF
TRBJ2-1,many,TRBV27,-,TGTGCCAGCAGTCCGAGGACTACCCTCTACAATGAGCAGTTCTTC,CASSPRTTLYNEQFF
TRBJ2-3,many,TRBV11-2,TRBD2,TGTGCCAGCAGCTTAAACCGGGGGGGGCCCGATACGCAGTATTTT,CASSLNRGGPDTQYF
TRBJ2-1,-,TRBV12-3/TRBV12-4,TRBD2,TGTGCCAGCAGTCACGGGACTAGCAACAACAATGAGCAGTTCTTC,CASSHGTSNNNEQFF
TRBJ1-2,many,TRBV28,TRBD1,TGTGCCAGCAGTCTAACGACAGGGTTGGGCTACACCTTC,CASSLTTGLGYTF
TRBJ2-7,-,TRBV7-9,-,TGTGCCAGCAGCCCTTTTATGTGGGCGGAAGGGAGGATCAACGAGCAGTACTTC,CASSPFMWAEGRINEQYF
TRBJ1-2,many,TRBV7-6,-,TGTGCCAGCAGCTTATCCGATGGCTACACCTTC,CASSLSDGYTF
TRBJ2-3,many,TRBV12-3/TRBV12-4,TRBD2,TGTGCCAGCAGTTCAGGCGGGAGGCCCACAGATACGCAGTATTTT,CASSSGGRPTDTQYF
TRBJ2-2,many,TRBV10-3,-,TGTGCCATCAGTGATCGCCGACCAGTCACCGGGGAGCTGTTTTTT,CAISDRRPVTGELFF
TRBJ2-1,many,TRBV2,TRBD2,TGTGCCAGCCTTAGCGGGATTTCCTACAATGAGCAGTTCTTC,CASLSGISYNEQFF